This T cell receptor (beta chain) was retrieved from a study of STAT5B mutations in CD4+ large granular lymphocyte leukemia (dated by TCRdb to between 2021 and 2022). Broadly, across the study: Among healthy controls, the CDR3 'QG' motif was associated with a particular HLA allele. TCRbeta repertoires of CD4+ T-cell large granular lymphocyte leukemia patients were compared with those of healthy blood donors. Flow cytometry on FACSCanto II or FACSVerse showed that the purified fractions were more than 95% pure among lymphocytes. The full study reports these points: Main leukemic clonotypes were private to each patient, although roughly 26% of the main leukemic clonotypes were found at low frequency in the non-leukemic repertoires of other patients. Data were not HLA-matched; higher clonality in CD4+ versus CD8+ T-LGLL could reflect the relatively small sample size. TRBV06-family usage was enriched among the top patient clones (8/27) compared with healthy controls (2/35). Compared with healthy CD4+ repertoires, CD4-sorted patient repertoires appeared more clonal, and this difference remained even after the putative leukemic clones were removed.

On this clone: The target of this receptor is not known. No quality values exist for individual bases; no much larger clone is one base distant.

Reading from cysteine to phenylalanine, the CDR3 counts 14 amino acids. Only CDR3 DNA remains: 42 bases, in frame from the first base. Trimming removed 6 bases from V and 3 bases from J, leaving 15 bases between the germline ends. The germline V gene gives CDR1 as SNHLY and CDR2 as FYNNEI. The immunoSEQ assay at survey resolution was used to sequence TCRbeta rearrangements from genomic DNA. Per the authors' processing: In the TCR sequencing data, the lowest productive clonotype frequency that could be detected was 2.59 x 10-5. Analyses included only productive TCRbeta rearrangements, meaning complete and in-frame sequences. The clonality of each sample was calculated as Simpson clonality in the immunoSEQ Analyzer version 3.0. Clones were categorized by frequency as very rare, small, medium, large (1-20%) or hyperexpanded (>20%). Generation probabilities were estimated with OLGA 1.2.3, V-gene circos plots were made with VDJtools, specificities were looked up in VDJdb, and CDR3 motifs were identified with GLIPH. TCRdb obtained this table from immuneACCESS and retained in-frame rearrangements with V and J assigned. These tables miss some clones; where compared with another copy, unresolved V genes account for less than half of the shortfall, and the remainder is unexplained. The DNA was the basis for D and trimming; V, J and clone size are from that table. The sample table shows roughly 34,000 clones, and over 65% are seen once. The ten top clones hold 7% to 9% of the sample.

Buffy coats from under 40 blood donors, supplied by the Finnish Red Cross blood service, were used as healthy controls. All TCR-sequenced material derived from peripheral blood: patient blood samples and healthy donor buffy coats. Peripheral blood mononuclear cells were isolated by Ficoll-Hypaque gradient centrifugation. CD4+ cells were purified magnetically from the buffy coats of healthy controls. Genomic DNA was extracted with the Gentra Puregene Cell and Tissue kit and quantified on a Qubit 2.0 fluorometer. The sequenced sample consisted of CD4+ T cells from blood buffy coats. This TCR came from a human donor in good health. Recombination connected TRBV2 to TRBJ2-7, with the D gene possibly TRBD1 or TRBD2, each one fitting 5 bases. The DNA reads as follows: TGTGCCAGCAGCGCCGGGACGGCTAGCTACGAGCAGTACTTC. The resulting protein is CASSAGTASYEQYF.